Following are 12 T cell receptor beta chains from one sample sequenced in a study of read filtering for tumor transcriptome and immune sequencing. From roughly 0.4 ug of RNA, a library with molecular barcoded alpha/delta and beta/gamma adaptors was made. Each CDR3 protein is one row after TCRdb ran MiXCR on the reads. The sample carries about 46,000 distinct CDR3 sequences, around 21% recorded once. Sequenced: a population of CD138-negative cells sorted from bone marrow. Every receptor here comes from a donor at least 40 years old with multiple myeloma.

This clonotype has a count of ten or more. J is TRBJ2-3 and V is TRBV6-5; a possible D gene is TRBD2 (6 bases). V lost 2 bases and J lost 8, with 17 bases in between. The CDR3 spans 15 residues. In germline, CDR1 is MNHEY, CDR2 SVGAGI. This CDR3 is CASSYGGGQPGTQYF. In DNA, the CDR3 is TGTGCCAGCAGTTACGGGGGAGGCCAGCCTGGTACGCAGTATTTT.

At least ten counts were recorded for this clonotype. The chain employs TRBV6-1 and TRBJ2-2; 10 nucleotides match TRBD2. The CDR3 length is 17 residues. The ends lost 3 bases at V and 5 bases at J; junction bases unmatched: 9. Per the germline V gene, CDR1 is MNHNS and CDR2 is SASEGT. The CDR3 reads CASSDGRTSGATGELFF. In DNA, the CDR3 is TGTGCCAGCAGTGATGGAAGGACTAGCGGAGCGACCGGGGAGCTGTTTTTT.

On this clonotype: A much larger clonotype is one base distant, so this may be a read error. V is TRBV7-9 and J is TRBJ2-2, with a tentative D call TRBD1 (6 bases). CDR1 SEHNR and CDR2 FQNEAQ come from the germline V gene (reference sequence). The CDR3 extends over 15 amino acids. V was cut by 8 bases and J by 5 bases, with 18 bases left in between. The CDR3: CASGPTGLGTGELFF. CDR3 sequence (DNA): TGTGCCAGCGGCCCAACAGGGCTAGGGACCGGGGAGCTGTTTTTT.

This clonotype was detected ten times or more. This sequence joins TRBV12-5 and TRBJ2-7; TRBD2 matches 9 bases. Germline CDR1 reads LGHNT; CDR2 reads FRNRAP. The CDR3 covers 16 residues. Trimming cost V 0 bases and J 1 base; bases outside gene matches: 4. CDR3 DNA: TGTGCTAGTGGTTTGGTACTGGCGGGAGGGTCCTACGAGCAGTACTTC. As protein: CASGLVLAGGSYEQYF.

Notes on this clonotype: Germline and junction disagree at one end, which may indicate a read error. The V call is TRBV6-2 or TRBV6-3, the J call TRBJ2-7; TRBD1 is a possible D gene (5 bases). The CDR3 runs to 13 residues. In germline, CDR1 is MNHEY, CDR2 SVGEGT. The chain's CDR3 is CASSYSQGYEQCF. The CDR3 DNA reads as TGTGCCAGCAGTTACTCCCAGGGATACGAGCAGTGCTTC.

The chain links TRBV4-3 to TRBJ1-1, with D maybe TRBD1 (5 bases). CDR1 and CDR2 from the germline V gene are LGHNA and YSLEER. CDR3 size: 13 residues. Trimming left V 4 bases short and J 3 bases short, with 9 bases between. The CDR3 sequence is CASSRDVYTEAFF. CDR3 nucleotide sequence: TGCGCCAGCAGCCGGGACGTATACACTGAAGCTTTCTTT.

This clonotype occurred once. With a much larger clone just one base away, this may be a read error. V is TRBV6-1 and J is TRBJ1-1; D not resolved. The CDR3 sequence is 11 residues long. The germline gives CDR1 MNHNS, CDR2 SASEGT. The CDR3: CVSKLNTEAFF. CDR3 DNA sequence: TGTGTCAGCAAACTCAACACTGAAGCTTTCTTT.

This clonotype was seen at least ten times. The chain couples TRBV29-1 to TRBJ2-1, with D unresolved. V lost 6 bases and J lost 1, with 10 bases in between. The germline gives CDR1 SQVTM, CDR2 ANQGSEA. The CDR3 covers 13 residues. CDR3 in DNA: TGCAGCGTCGGGTCCATTTCCTACAATGAGCAGTTCTTC. Translated, it gives CSVGSISYNEQFF.

This clonotype was detected many times. The chain carries TRBV24-1 and TRBJ2-1; 8 bases fit TRBD2. This CDR3 is built from 20 residues. Unmatched junction bases numbered 22, after V lost 5 bases and J lost 5 bases. Germline loops: CDR1 KGHDR, CDR2 SFDVKD. CDR3 region: CATSASRGTTSGGWDNEQFF. CDR3 in DNA: TGTGCCACCAGTGCCTCGCGGGGTACAACTAGCGGAGGCTGGGACAATGAGCAGTTCTTC.

On this clonotype itself: A much larger clonotype is one base distant, so this may be a read error. The V gene is TRBV20-1, the J gene TRBJ2-3, with D perhaps matching TRBD2 (5 bases). CDR3 length: 15 residues. The V gene lost 7 bases and the J gene lost 4 bases, with 21 bases spanning the gap. Germline values: CDR1 DFQATT, CDR2 SNEGSKA (reference sequence). CDR3 protein: CSVESRETRADTQYF. In nucleotides, the CDR3 is TGCAGTGTCGAGAGTAGGGAGACCCGCGCAGATACGCAGTATTTT.

This clonotype was observed at least ten times. The chain is built from TRBV3-1 and TRBJ2-1; TRBD2 matches 7 bases. The length of the CDR3 is 14 residues. V lost 0 bases and J lost 10; bases outside the gene matches: 6. Looked up from germline, CDR1 is LGHDT and CDR2 is YNNKEL (reference sequence). This CDR3 reads CASSQEVGRGEQFF. DNA for the CDR3: TGTGCCAGCAGCCAAGAAGTGGGGAGGGGAGAGCAGTTCTTC.

This clonotype turned up a few times. V and J are TRBV20-1 and TRBJ2-6; TRBD1 might be the D (6 bases). V was pared by 1 base and J by 3 bases, with 10 bases between. The CDR3 length is 15 residues. The V gene's germline CDR1 is DFQATT and CDR2 SNEGSKA (reference sequence). The CDR3 here is CSARATGHGANVLTF. The CDR3, as DNA: TGCAGTGCTAGAGCAACAGGGCATGGGGCCAACGTCCTGACTTTC.